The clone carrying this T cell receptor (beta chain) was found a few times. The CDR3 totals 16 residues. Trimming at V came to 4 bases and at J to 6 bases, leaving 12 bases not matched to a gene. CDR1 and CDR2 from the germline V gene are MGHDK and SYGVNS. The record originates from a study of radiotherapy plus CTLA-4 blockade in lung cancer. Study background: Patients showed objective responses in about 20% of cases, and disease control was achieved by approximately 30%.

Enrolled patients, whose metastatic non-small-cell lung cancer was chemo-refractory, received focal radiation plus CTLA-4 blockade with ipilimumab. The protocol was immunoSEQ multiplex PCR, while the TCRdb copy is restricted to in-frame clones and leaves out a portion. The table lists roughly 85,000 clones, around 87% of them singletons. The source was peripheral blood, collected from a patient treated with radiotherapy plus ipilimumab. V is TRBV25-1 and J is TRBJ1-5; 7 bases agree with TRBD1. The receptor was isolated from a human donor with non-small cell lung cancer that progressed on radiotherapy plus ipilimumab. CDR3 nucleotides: TGTGCCAGCAGTGCCCCGGGACAGCCCTCCGCTCAGCCCCAGCATTTT. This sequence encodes CASSAPGQPSAQPQHF.